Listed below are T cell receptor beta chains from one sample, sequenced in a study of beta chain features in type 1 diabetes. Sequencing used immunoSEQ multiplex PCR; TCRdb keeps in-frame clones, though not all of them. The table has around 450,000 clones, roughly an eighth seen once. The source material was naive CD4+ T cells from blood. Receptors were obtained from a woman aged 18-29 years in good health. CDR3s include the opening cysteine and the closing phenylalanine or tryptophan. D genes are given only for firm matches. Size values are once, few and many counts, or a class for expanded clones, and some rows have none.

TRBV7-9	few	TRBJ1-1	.	CASSPQGGSAESAFF	TGTGCCAGCAGCCCACAGGGTGGTAGCGCTGAATCGGCTTTCTTT
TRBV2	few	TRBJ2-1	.	CASRRGQSSYNEQFF	TGTGCCAGCAGACGAGGACAGTCCTCCTACAATGAGCAGTTCTTC
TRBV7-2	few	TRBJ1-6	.	CASSLLGDSPLHF	TGTGCCAGCAGCTTACTCGGCGATTCACCCCTCCACTTT
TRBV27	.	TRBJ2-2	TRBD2	CASRIAGDTGELFF	TGTGCCAGCAGAATAGCGGGTGACACCGGGGAGCTGTTTTTT
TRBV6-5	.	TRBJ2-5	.	CASSPDRLQSQYF	TGTGCCAGCAGTCCTGACAGGCTCCAGAGCCAGTACTTC
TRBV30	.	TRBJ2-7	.	CAWGPQAYEQYF	TGTGCCTGGGGCCCACAGGCCTACGAGCAGTACTTC
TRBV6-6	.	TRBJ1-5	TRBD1	CASSRDRSSNQPQHF	TGTGCCAGCAGTCGGGACAGGAGTAGCAATCAGCCCCAGCATTTT
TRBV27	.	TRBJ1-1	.	CASRGRVNTEAFF	TGTGCCAGCAGGGGCAGGGTGAACACTGAAGCTTTCTTT
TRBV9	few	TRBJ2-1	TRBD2	CASSAGTSANNEQFF	TGTGCCAGCAGCGCTGGGACTAGCGCCAACAATGAGCAGTTCTTC
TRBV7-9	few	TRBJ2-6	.	CASSSSSGANVLTF	TGTGCCAGCAGCTCCTCCTCTGGGGCCAACGTCCTGACTTTC
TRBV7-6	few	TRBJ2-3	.	CASSLALAVGTDTQYF	TGTGCCAGCAGCTTAGCACTAGCTGTGGGCACAGATACGCAGTATTTT
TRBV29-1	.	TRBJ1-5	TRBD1	CSVARGLGSNQPQHF	TGCAGCGTGGCCAGGGGGCTTGGTAGCAATCAGCCCCAGCATTTT
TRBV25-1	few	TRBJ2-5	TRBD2	CASSRGGGETQYF	TGTGCCAGCAGTAGGGGCGGGGGAGAGACCCAGTACTTC
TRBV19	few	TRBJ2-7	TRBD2	CASSMPGLADYEQYF	TGTGCCAGTAGTATGCCGGGACTAGCCGACTACGAGCAGTACTTC
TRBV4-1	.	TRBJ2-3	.	CASSHLGRALGTDTQYF	TGCGCCAGCAGCCATTTGGGGAGAGCGTTGGGCACAGATACGCAGTATTTT
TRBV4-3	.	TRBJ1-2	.	CASSPDLNYGYTF	TGCGCCAGCAGCCCGGACTTGAACTATGGCTACACCTTC
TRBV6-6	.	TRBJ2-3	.	CASIASGDSTDTQYF	TGTGCCAGCATTGCGAGCGGAGATAGCACAGATACGCAGTATTTT
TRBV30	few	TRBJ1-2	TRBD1	CAWSTLRGQGKDYGYTF	TGTGCCTGGAGTACGCTAAGGGGACAGGGCAAGGACTATGGCTACACCTTC
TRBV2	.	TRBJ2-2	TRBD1	CASSKTGGIPNTGELFF	TGTGCCAGCAGTAAGACAGGGGGAATACCGAACACCGGGGAGCTGTTTTTT
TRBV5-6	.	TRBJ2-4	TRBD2	CASQRAGVLAKNIQYF	TGTGCCAGCCAGAGGGCGGGAGTCCTTGCCAAAAACATTCAGTACTTC
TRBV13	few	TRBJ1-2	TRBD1	CASSSRGQGIHGYTF	TGTGCCAGCAGCTCCCGCGGACAGGGGATCCATGGCTACACCTTC
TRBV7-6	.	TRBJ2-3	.	CASSSRGTDTQYF	TGTGCCAGCAGCTCAAGGGGCACAGATACGCAGTATTTT
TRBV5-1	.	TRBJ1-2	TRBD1	CASSLTQNRGYGYTF	TGCGCCAGCAGCTTGACGCAGAACAGGGGATATGGCTACACCTTC
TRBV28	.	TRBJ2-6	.	CASRKGVTGANVLTF	TGTGCCAGCAGAAAGGGGGTAACTGGGGCCAACGTCCTGACTTTC
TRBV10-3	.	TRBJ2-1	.	CAIGLWGDEQFF	TGTGCCATCGGGCTCTGGGGGGATGAGCAGTTCTTC
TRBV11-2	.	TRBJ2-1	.	CASSFRGPPYNEQFF	TGTGCCAGCAGCTTTAGAGGCCCGCCTTACAATGAGCAGTTCTTC
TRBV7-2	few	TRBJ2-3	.	CASSLGPQTQYF	TGTGCCAGCAGCTTAGGCCCTCAAACGCAGTATTTT
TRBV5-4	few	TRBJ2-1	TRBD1	CASRTGVNNEQFF	TGTGCCAGCAGGACAGGGGTTAACAATGAGCAGTTCTTC
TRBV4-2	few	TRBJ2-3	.	CASSQDPRLTGILADTQYF	TGTGCCAGCAGCCAAGACCCGAGACTAACAGGGATTCTAGCAGATACGCAGTATTTT
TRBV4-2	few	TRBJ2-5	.	CASSQERGYQETQYF	TGTGCCAGCAGCCAAGAAAGAGGGTACCAAGAGACCCAGTACTTC
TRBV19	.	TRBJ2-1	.	CASRGMREQFF	TGTGCCAGTCGGGGGATGAGGGAGCAGTTCTTC
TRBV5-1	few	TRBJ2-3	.	CASSLGRTDTQYF	TGCGCCAGCAGCTTGGGCAGGACCGATACGCAGTATTTT
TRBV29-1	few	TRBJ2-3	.	CSVVRPPTSGDTQYF	TGCAGCGTTGTTCGACCGCCCACTTCGGGAGATACGCAGTATTTT
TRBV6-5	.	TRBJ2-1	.	CASSYQLAALTEQFF	TGTGCCAGCAGTTATCAGCTAGCCGCCCTGACAGAGCAGTTCTTC
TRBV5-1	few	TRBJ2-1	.	CASSLDPDYNEQFF	TGCGCCAGCAGCTTGGATCCAGACTACAATGAGCAGTTCTTC
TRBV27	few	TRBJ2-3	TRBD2	CASRSLGLAVTDTQYF	TGTGCCAGCCGTAGCCTGGGGCTAGCGGTCACAGATACGCAGTATTTT
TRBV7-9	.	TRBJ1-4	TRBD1	CASSSGQGTFNEKLFF	TGTGCCAGCAGCAGCGGACAGGGGACCTTCAATGAAAAACTGTTTTTT
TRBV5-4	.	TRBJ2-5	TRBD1	CASSRGDRGKETQYF	TGTGCCAGCAGCCGAGGCGACAGGGGTAAAGAGACCCAGTACTTC
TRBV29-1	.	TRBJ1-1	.	CSVGNTAEAFF	TGCAGCGTGGGCAACACCGCTGAAGCTTTCTTT
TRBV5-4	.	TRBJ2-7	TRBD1	CASSLGTGTGLVYEQYF	TGTGCCAGCAGCTTGGGCACCGGGACAGGACTTGTTTACGAGCAGTACTTC
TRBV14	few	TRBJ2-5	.	CASSQWGVGETQYF	TGTGCCAGCAGCCAATGGGGAGTTGGGGAGACCCAGTACTTC
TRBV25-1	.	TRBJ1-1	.	CASTRSGTNTEAFF	TGTGCCAGCACGAGGTCAGGGACGAACACTGAAGCTTTCTTT
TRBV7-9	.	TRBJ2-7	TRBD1	CASSLSGQGKRQYF	TGTGCCAGCAGCTTATCGGGACAGGGGAAACGGCAGTACTTC
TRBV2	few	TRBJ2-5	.	CASSLGETQYF	TGTGCCAGCAGTCTGGGCGAGACCCAGTACTTC
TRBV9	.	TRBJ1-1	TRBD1	CASSQQGGNTEAFF	TGTGCCAGCAGCCAACAGGGGGGGAACACTGAAGCTTTCTTT
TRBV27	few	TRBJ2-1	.	CASSLRTRGNNEQFF	TGTGCCAGCAGTTTAAGGACAAGGGGTAACAATGAGCAGTTCTTC
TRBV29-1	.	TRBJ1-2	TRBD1	CSPRGDRPTGGYTF	TGCAGCCCTAGGGGGGACAGGCCAACGGGAGGCTACACCTTC
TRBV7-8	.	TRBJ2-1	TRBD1	CASSHLQGSYNEQFF	TGTGCCAGCAGCCACCTACAGGGGTCCTACAATGAGCAGTTCTTC
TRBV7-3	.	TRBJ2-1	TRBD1	CASSLEGQVYNEQFF	TGTGCCAGCAGCTTAGAGGGACAGGTTTACAATGAGCAGTTCTTC
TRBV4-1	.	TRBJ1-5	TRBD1	CASSRGQVQQPQHF	TGCGCCAGCAGTCGAGGACAGGTACAACAGCCCCAGCATTTT
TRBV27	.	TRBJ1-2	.	CASSPPRGEANYGYTF	TGTGCCAGCAGTCCCCCGCGAGGGGAAGCTAACTATGGCTACACCTTC
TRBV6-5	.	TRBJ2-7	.	CASSQTRSMTREQYF	TGTGCCAGCAGCCAAACCCGCAGTATGACGCGAGAGCAGTACTTC
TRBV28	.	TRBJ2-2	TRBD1	CASHGQATAGELFF	TGTGCCAGCCACGGACAGGCGACGGCCGGGGAGCTGTTTTTT
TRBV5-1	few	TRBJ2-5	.	CASSLAGDGETQYF	TGCGCCAGCAGCTTGGCAGGGGACGGCGAGACCCAGTACTTC
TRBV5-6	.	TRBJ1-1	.	CASSFVATGNTEAFF	TGTGCCAGCAGTTTCGTCGCGACAGGGAACACTGAAGCTTTCTTT
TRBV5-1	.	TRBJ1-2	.	CATSPGGMNYGYTF	TGCGCCACCTCACCCGGGGGGATGAACTATGGCTACACCTTC